This T cell receptor beta chain was observed in a study of T cell repertoires in cytomegalovirus infection. This CDR3 comprises 14 residues. V lost 7 bases to trimming and J lost 6 bases; unmatched junction nucleotides: 13. CDR1 and CDR2 (germline): SQVTM, ANQGSEA. TCRdb ran MiXCR on the reads and lists one entry per CDR3 protein. The sample shows 900,000 to 950,000 distinct CDR3 sequences, 25% to 40% of them seen only once. Study conclusions and caveats: Cumulative frequency of public TCR beta families picked out carriers of CMV plus the relevant HLA. The ex vivo response showed dominance by HLA-C-restricted CMV-specific TCR beta clonotypes.

A word on this clonotype: Antigen: not known.

This material consisted of cultured CD8+ T cells from PBMCs, taken from culture after CMV antigen stimulation. This receptor was obtained from a human donor in good health (CMV status not recorded). Some clones in this sample may be carry-over from other donors' samples. This sequence joins TRBV29-1 and TRBJ1-2; 8 nucleotides agree with TRBD1. CDR3 sequence: CSALRQGLFNGYTF. CDR3 bases: TGCAGCGCCCTAAGACAGGGGCTTTTCAATGGCTACACCTTC.